This is a list of T cell receptor beta chains from one sample in a study of cytomegalovirus exposure and HLA in healthy donors. Produced via immunoSEQ multiplex PCR; TCRdb's table is partial and in-frame only. The sample consists of about 95,000 clones, around 81% of them appearing once. The sequencing input was PBMCs. Receptors originate from a woman between 65 and 79 years old in good health and CMV-seropositive. Each CDR3 is given with its conserved first and last residue. The D gene is left open where the match is weak. Rows give clone size only sometimes, using once, few, many, or a class for an expanded clone.

J gene	V gene	CDR3 length	clone size	D gene	CDR3 DNA	CDR3 protein
TRBJ1-3	TRBV6-6	14	-	-	TGTGCCAGCAAACGAGGAGTATCTGGAAACACCATATATTTT	CASKRGVSGNTIYF
TRBJ2-3	TRBV29-1	14	-	TRBD1	TGCAGCGCTCCGGGACAGGGGGCCACAGATACGCAGTATTTT	CSAPGQGATDTQYF
TRBJ2-5	TRBV28	14	-	-	TGTGCCAGCACAGGATTGGCGAGCCGTGGGACCCAGTACTTC	CASTGLASRGTQYF
TRBJ1-4	TRBV6-1	15	once	-	TGTGCCAGCAGTGAGCGGGCGTCCACTAATGAAAAACTGTTTTTT	CASSERASTNEKLFF
TRBJ1-1	TRBV15	16	once	TRBD1	TGTGCCACCAGCAGTCCCAAGGGACAGGGAGACACTGAAGCTTTCTTT	CATSSPKGQGDTEAFF
TRBJ2-7	TRBV16	14	-	TRBD1	TGTGCCAGCAGCCAATGGGACAGCCGGTGGGAGCAGTACTTC	CASSQWDSRWEQYF
TRBJ2-5	TRBV7-2	15	-	TRBD2	TGTGCCAGCAGCTTAGCGGGGACTAACCAAGAGACCCAGTACTTC	CASSLAGTNQETQYF
TRBJ1-1	TRBV5-1	14	-	TRBD1	TGCGCCAGCAGCTTACAGGGGGGCAACACTGAAGCTTTCTTT	CASSLQGGNTEAFF
TRBJ1-4	TRBV6-5	15	-	-	TGTGCCAGCAGTTTTTCGTCTACAACTAATGAAAAACTGTTTTTT	CASSFSSTTNEKLFF
TRBJ2-3	TRBV5-1	17	-	TRBD2	TGCGCCAGCAGCTCGGGGTCACTAGCGGGAGGCACAGATACGCAGTATTTT	CASSSGSLAGGTDTQYF
TRBJ2-1	TRBV5-1	16	-	TRBD2	TGCGCCAGCAGCTGGGGAGGGAGGGGCTCCTACAATGAGCAGTTCTTC	CASSWGGRGSYNEQFF
TRBJ2-5	TRBV20-1	10	-	-	TGCAGTGCGAGTTCGGAGACCCAGTACTTC	CSASSETQYF
TRBJ1-2	TRBV5-1	17	-	TRBD1	TGCGCCAGCAGTACCGGACAGGGTGAGATATACAACTATGGCTACACCTTC	CASSTGQGEIYNYGYTF
TRBJ1-1	TRBV9	16	-	TRBD1	TGTGCCAGCAGCTTAGGAGGGACAGGGCCTAACACTGAAGCTTTCTTT	CASSLGGTGPNTEAFF
TRBJ2-1	TRBV5-6	15	-	TRBD2	TGTGCCAGCAGCCGGGGACTAGCGGGAGGCAATGAGCAGTTCTTC	CASSRGLAGGNEQFF
TRBJ2-1	TRBV7-7	14	-	TRBD2	TGTGCTAGCAGCTTAGCGGGGGGGTTTAATGAGCAGTTCTTC	CASSLAGGFNEQFF
TRBJ1-1	TRBV7-9	15	-	TRBD1	TGTGCCAGCAGCTCGCCAGGGACAGGATGGACTGAAGCTTTCTTT	CASSSPGTGWTEAFF
TRBJ2-5	TRBV7-7	14	-	-	TGTGCTAGCAGCTTAACAGGGCCGCAAGAGACCCAGTACTTC	CASSLTGPQETQYF
TRBJ1-1	TRBV7-8	15	few	TRBD1	TGTGCCAGCAGCCGAAGACAGGGGATGAACACTGAAGCTTTCTTT	CASSRRQGMNTEAFF
TRBJ2-1	TRBV11-3	16	-	TRBD2	TGTGCCAGCAGCCCCCTATTGGGACTAGCGGGAGATGAGCAGTTCTTC	CASSPLLGLAGDEQFF
TRBJ1-2	TRBV18	15	few	TRBD1	TGTGCCAGCTCGCCAGAGGGGGCGCGGTACTATGGCTACACCTTC	CASSPEGARYYGYTF
TRBJ1-2	TRBV5-4	15	-	-	TGTGCCAGCAGCCTTTGGGGAGGGGGTAACTATGGCTACACCTTC	CASSLWGGGNYGYTF
TRBJ2-3	TRBV18	16	once	-	TGTGCCAGCTCACCACAGCGGGCGCTAAACACAGATACGCAGTATTTT	CASSPQRALNTDTQYF
TRBJ1-2	TRBV27	15	-	TRBD1	TGTGCCAGCAGTTTTGTGGGACAGGGGGCAAAAGGCTACACCTTC	CASSFVGQGAKGYTF
TRBJ2-5	TRBV23-1	18	once	TRBD1	TGCGCCAGCAGTCCCGGGATCACAGGGGGGACAGGGAGGGAGACCCAGTACTTC	CASSPGITGGTGRETQYF
TRBJ1-2	TRBV19	13	-	-	TGTGCCAGTAGTATGGGGCGCAGGTATGGCTACACCTTC	CASSMGRRYGYTF
TRBJ2-7	TRBV1	13	once	-	TGCACCAGCAGCCAAGACAGACTCTACGAGCAGTACTTC	CTSSQDRLYEQYF
TRBJ1-5	TRBV30	13	-	TRBD1	TGTGCCTATCGTGACAGGGTCGATCAGCCCCAGCATTTT	CAYRDRVDQPQHF
TRBJ2-5	TRBV4-2	18	-	TRBD2	TGTGCCAGCAGCCAAGTCGGCCGGGGGCGGGAGGGCCAAGAGACCCAGTACTTC	CASSQVGRGREGQETQYF
TRBJ1-5	TRBV10-3	12	-	-	TGTGCCATCGGGAGGGGCGAACAGCCCCAGCATTTT	CAIGRGEQPQHF
TRBJ1-4	TRBV18	14	-	TRBD1	TGTGCCAGCTCACCACCGCCCAGGGGGGAAAAACTGTTTTTT	CASSPPPRGEKLFF
TRBJ1-5	TRBV4-3	15	few	-	TGCGCCAGCAGCCAAGATCCGAAGGGGGATCAGCCCCAGCATTTT	CASSQDPKGDQPQHF
TRBJ2-1	TRBV7-2	16	-	TRBD1	TGTGCCAGCAGCTTTTTCCCGGGACAGGGGTATAATGAGCAGTTCTTC	CASSFFPGQGYNEQFF
TRBJ2-3	TRBV7-9	16	-	-	TGTGCCAGCAGCTTAGAGGGTGCAGGGGCAAGAGATACGCAGTATTTT	CASSLEGAGARDTQYF
TRBJ2-2	TRBV7-3	16	-	-	TGTGCCAGCAGCTTATCTCCGGGACATGGTACCGGGGAGCTGTTTTTT	CASSLSPGHGTGELFF
TRBJ1-4	TRBV4-2	16	once	TRBD1	TGTGCCAGCAGCCAAAGATCACAGGGGGCCGGTGAAAAACTGTTTTTT	CASSQRSQGAGEKLFF
TRBJ2-2	TRBV7-8	15	-	TRBD2	TGTGCCAGCAGCATTCTAGCGGGGAACACCGGGGAGCTGTTTTTT	CASSILAGNTGELFF
TRBJ2-2	TRBV1	16	-	-	TGCACCAGCAGCCGAAGCGGGGAGCCAGGCACCGGGGAGCTGTTTTTT	CTSSRSGEPGTGELFF
TRBJ2-1	TRBV4-2	17	-	TRBD2	TGTGCCAGCAGCCAGGAACCCGCGGGAGGGCCGGGCAATGAGCAGTTCTTC	CASSQEPAGGPGNEQFF
TRBJ2-5	TRBV5-1	17	-	-	TGCGCCAGCAGCCTGTCGGTAGCGGAGCCCTCACAAGAGACCCAGTACTTC	CASSLSVAEPSQETQYF
TRBJ2-5	TRBV19	14	-	-	TGTGCCAGTAGTATAGGTCAAGGGAGAGAGACCCAGTACTTC	CASSIGQGRETQYF
TRBJ2-1	TRBV5-1	13	-	-	TGCGCCAGCAAGGACCCCGGGGGAACTCACCCGTTCTTC	CASKDPGGTHPFF